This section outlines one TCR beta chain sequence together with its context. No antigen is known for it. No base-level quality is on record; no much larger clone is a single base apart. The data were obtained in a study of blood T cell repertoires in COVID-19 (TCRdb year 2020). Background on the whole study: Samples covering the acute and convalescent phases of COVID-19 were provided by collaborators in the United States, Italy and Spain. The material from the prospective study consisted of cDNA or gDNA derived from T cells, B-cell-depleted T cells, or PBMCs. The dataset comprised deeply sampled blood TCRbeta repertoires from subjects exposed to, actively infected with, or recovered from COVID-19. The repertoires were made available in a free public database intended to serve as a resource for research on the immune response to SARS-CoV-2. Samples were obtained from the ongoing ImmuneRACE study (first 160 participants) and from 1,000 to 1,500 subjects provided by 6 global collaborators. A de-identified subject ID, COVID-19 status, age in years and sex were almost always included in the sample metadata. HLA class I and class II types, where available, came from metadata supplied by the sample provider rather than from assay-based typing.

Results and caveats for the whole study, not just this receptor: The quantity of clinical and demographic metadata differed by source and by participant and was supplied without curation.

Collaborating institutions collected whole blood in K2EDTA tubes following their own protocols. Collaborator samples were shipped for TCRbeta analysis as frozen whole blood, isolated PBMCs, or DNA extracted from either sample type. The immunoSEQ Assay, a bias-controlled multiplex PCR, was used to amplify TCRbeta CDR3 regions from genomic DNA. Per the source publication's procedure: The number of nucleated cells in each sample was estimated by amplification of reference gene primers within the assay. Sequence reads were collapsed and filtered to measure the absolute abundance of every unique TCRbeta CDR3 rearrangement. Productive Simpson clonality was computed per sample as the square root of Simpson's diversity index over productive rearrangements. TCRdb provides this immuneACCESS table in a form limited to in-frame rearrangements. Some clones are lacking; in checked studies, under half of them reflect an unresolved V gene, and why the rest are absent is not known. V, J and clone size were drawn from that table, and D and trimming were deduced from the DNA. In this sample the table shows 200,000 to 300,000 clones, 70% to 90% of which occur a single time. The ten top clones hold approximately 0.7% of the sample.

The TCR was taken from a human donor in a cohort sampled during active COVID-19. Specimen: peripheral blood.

The nucleotides read TGTGCCAGCTTGAGTGCTACCTACGAGCAGTACTTC. This translates into CASLSATYEQYF. The rearrangement combines TRBV28 with TRBJ2-7; no D gene is confidently identified. Measured from the cysteine to the phenylalanine, the CDR3 is 12 residues long. The DNA shown is the 36-base CDR3, in frame from base 1. From a lookup of the germline V gene, CDR1 and CDR2 are MDHEN and SYDVKM. Cut back by 8 bases and 2 bases, the V and J ends lie 10 bases apart.